This T cell receptor (beta chain) was profiled in a study of spatial heterogeneity in lung cancer (dated by TCRdb to about 2019). Regarding the research as a whole: Beta-chain transcripts were consistently detected in greater numbers than alpha-chain transcripts, which likely reflects a higher abundance of beta-chain transcripts. The study quantitatively compared TCR alpha and beta repertoires across multiple tumor regions, matched nontumor lung and blood in non-small cell lung cancer. In the raw uncorrected reads, each unique combination of TCR and UMI appeared on average more than ten times. At surgery, over 200 tumor regions, 64 matched nontumor lung samples and some 54 PBMC samples were TCR-sequenced for both alpha and beta chains. The study linked features of the TCR repertoire to counts of nonsynonymous mutations, which were determined by whole-exome sequencing of tumor tissue. General findings and caveats noted by the study authors: Additional single-cell paired TCR alpha and beta sequencing was considered necessary to confirm, at a functional level, the hypothesis that regional TCRs recognize regional mutations. Ubiquitous expanded tumor TCRs were found in blood more often at tumor resection than at routine follow-up.

The CDR3 holds 18 amino acids from the cysteine to the phenylalanine. Just the 54-base CDR3 DNA is kept, in frame starting at base 1. Trimmed from V: 6 bases; trimmed from J: 0 bases; junction bases lacking a gene match: 13. The germline V gene encodes CDR1 ENHRY and CDR2 SYGVKD. A remark on this clonotype: Its antigen remains undetermined. There are no base qualities to consult, and no much larger clone falls within one base.

The time point label, read with the paper, signifies: sample taken at primary tumor resection. Whole RNA extracted from tumor and nontumor lung tissue, or from cryopreserved PBMC samples, was used for TCR sequencing without cell sorting. Samples were obtained from 72 patients with early-stage, untreated non-small cell lung cancer from the lung TRACERx cohort. A patient was chosen for TCR sequencing only when enough RNA was available from at least two tumor regions. To prepare the library, 5' RACE was applied. The data were produced on a NextSeq 500. The TCR library protocol attached a unique molecular identifier to each TCR cDNA molecule to allow correction of PCR and sequencing errors. Per the source publication's procedure: Decombinator tools were used for TCR identification, UMI-based error correction and CDR3 extraction. TCRs above a frequency of 2 per 1,000, corresponding to the top 1% of the tumor frequency distribution, were defined as expanded. Each repertoire was subsampled 100 times to 5,000 TCRs, after which Renyi diversity was computed with the R vegan package. CDR3 similarity networks were built from amino acid triplet string-kernel similarity, connecting CDR3s with pairwise similarity above 0.82. Starting from the raw public reads, TCRdb applied fastp trimming at Q25, assembled clones with MiXCR and retained in-frame beta chains. Rows with one shared CDR3 protein collapse into an entry with the most common genes and DNA. The V and J calls come from TCRdb's annotation, not from the publication. The sample table holds tens of thousands of distinct CDR3 sequences, of which approximately 21% were seen once. The ten top clones hold 5.5% to 7% of the sample.

The V and J genes are TRBV10-3 and TRBJ1-5, and TRBD1 matches 8 of the central bases. The sequence was obtained from a male donor with early-stage non-small cell lung cancer. The sequencing here drew on PBMCs, taken at surgery. The CDR3 here reads CAIRPQDRDLNSNQPQHF. The base sequence is TGTGCCATCAGGCCCCAGGACAGGGACCTTAATAGCAATCAGCCCCAGCATTTT.